The 31 T cell receptor beta chains in this list originate from one sample, sequenced in a study of blood T cell repertoires in COVID-19. Method: immunoSEQ multiplex PCR; TCRdb's copy keeps in-frame clones and lacks some. The sample contains approximately 140,000 clones, 65% to 85% of which appear only once. The sequencing input was peripheral blood. The receptors shown here come from a man aged 25-40 years with COVID-19, enrolled during active disease.

The rearrangement uses TRBV6-6 and TRBJ2-3, with TRBD2 identical over 13 bases. Germline CDR1 reads MNHNY; CDR2 reads SVGAGI (reference sequence). V lost 7 bases to trimming and J lost 0 bases; unmatched junction nucleotides: 4. CDR3 size: 16 residues. CDR3 protein: CASTSLAGGSTDTQYF. The DNA of the CDR3 is TGTGCCAGCACTTCACTAGCGGGAGGGAGCACAGATACGCAGTATTTT.

The V and J genes are TRBV5-6 and TRBJ2-7; D not certain. CDR3 length: 14 amino acids. Per the germline V gene, CDR1 is SGHDT and CDR2 is YYEEEE. V shed 2 bases and J shed 6 bases, with 15 bases lying between them. The CDR3 reads CASSFSTLEGEQYF. Written as DNA, the CDR3 is TGTGCCAGCAGCTTTAGCACCCTTGAAGGCGAGCAGTACTTC.

This clone was counted a single time. The chain uses TRBV28 and TRBJ1-2, with 10 bases fitting TRBD1. CDR1 MDHEN and CDR2 SYDVKM come from the germline V gene. Trimming removed 10 bases from V and 3 bases from J; junction bases left unmatched: 5. The CDR3 loop spans 13 amino acids. The CDR3 protein is CATRTGGYYGYTF. The CDR3 DNA reads as TGTGCCACCCGGACAGGGGGGTACTATGGCTACACCTTC.

A word on this clone: The junction departs from the called germline gene at one end, perhaps through a read error. The chain has TRBV7-7 and TRBJ1-3; TRBD1 matches 7 bases. CDR1 SSHAT and CDR2 FNYEAQ come from the germline V gene (reference sequence). The CDR3 runs to 15 residues. The CDR3 DNA reads as TGTGCTAGCAGCAAGGGGACAGCGGGAGGGCACACCATATATTTT. Its protein product is CASSKGTAGGHTIYF.

This clone has more than one count but fewer than ten. The chain uses TRBV2 and TRBJ2-5; 8 bases fit TRBD2. The CDR3 has 17 amino acids. With 0 bases clipped from V and 3 bases from J, the junction kept 9 bases outside the gene matches. Germline V gene sequence: CDR1 SNHLY, CDR2 FYNNEI. The CDR3 reads CASSEALLAGTKETQYF. CDR3 nucleotides: TGTGCCAGCAGTGAAGCGCTTTTAGCGGGGACTAAAGAGACCCAGTACTTC.

The J gene is TRBJ2-2, the V gene TRBV14; 10 nucleotides agree with TRBD1. Germline-derived CDR1 and CDR2 are SGHDN and FVKESK. After removal of 2 bases from V and 4 bases from J, the junction contained 4 bases not matched to a gene. The CDR3 contains 16 residues. CDR3 residues: CASSQLRDRGTGELFF. The DNA of the CDR3 is TGTGCCAGCAGCCAACTCCGGGACAGGGGCACCGGGGAGCTGTTTTTT.

V and J are TRBV27 and TRBJ2-1; TRBD2 is a possible D gene (5 bases). From germline, CDR1 is MNHEY and CDR2 SMNVEV (reference sequence). This CDR3 spans 17 amino acids. V shed 4 bases and J shed 0 bases, with 16 bases lying between them. The CDR3 loop reads CASSSRHAGSSYNEQFF. The CDR3 DNA reads as TGTGCCAGCAGTTCCCGGCATGCGGGTAGCTCCTACAATGAGCAGTTCTTC.

The chain couples TRBV12-1 to TRBJ2-1; the D segment call TRBD2 is taken from the table without a DNA check. TRBV12-1 is described as a pseudogene. CDR3 length equals 18 residues. CDR3 sequence reads: CASSFVCSSGTFYNEQFF. The CDR3 DNA follows: TGTGCCAGCAGCTTTGTGTGTTCTAGCGGAACCTTTTACAATGAGCAGTTCTTC.

The chain couples TRBV12-3 or TRBV12-4 to TRBJ2-7; D is unclear. This CDR3 is built from 11 residues. V dropped 3 bases and J dropped 5 bases, with 5 bases sitting between them. CDR3 region: CASSFEDEQYF. The CDR3 nucleotides are TGTGCCAGCAGTTTTGAGGACGAGCAGTACTTC.

This chain links TRBV5-8 with TRBJ2-7; D is possibly TRBD1 (6 bases). V was cut by 4 bases and J by 3 bases, with 17 bases left in between. There are 15 residues in the CDR3. Germline CDR1 and CDR2: SGHTS and YDEGEE. The CDR3 protein is CASSRQTGLSYEQYF. The CDR3 DNA reads as TGTGCCAGCAGCAGACAGACAGGCCTAAGCTACGAGCAGTACTTC.

This sequence joins TRBV6-4 and TRBJ1-1; D not resolved. The CDR3 contains 13 residues. V lost 5 bases and J 5 bases, leaving 12 bases between the germline ends. Germline loops: CDR1 MRHNA, CDR2 SNTAGT. This CDR3 is CASSPEAGTEAFF. The CDR3 DNA sequence: TGTGCCAGCAGTCCCGAGGCGGGTACTGAAGCTTTCTTT.

This clone was observed a handful of times. This sequence joins TRBV9 and TRBJ1-5; 7 bases are shared with TRBD1. The V segment lost 1 base and the J segment 2 bases; nucleotides outside the gene matches: 3. The CDR3 has 15 residues. In germline, CDR1 is SGDLS, CDR2 YYNGEE. The CDR3 nucleotides are TGTGCCAGCAGCGTAAATGACAGGGGCAATCAGCCCCAGCATTTT. This translates into CASSVNDRGNQPQHF.

V and J are TRBV3-1 (or the pseudogene TRBV3-2) and TRBJ1-6; maybe TRBD1 (6 bases). The CDR3 is made up of 14 amino acids. With 2 bases removed from V and 8 bases from J, the gap between germline ends came to 10 bases. Germline CDR1 reads LGHDT; CDR2 reads YNNKEL (reference sequence). DNA for the CDR3: TGTGCCAGCAGCCAAAGGGGGGGGTATTCACCCCTCCACTTT. Protein: CASSQRGGYSPLHF.

This chain joins TRBV5-4 and TRBJ1-2; D is ambiguous. The ends were cut back, 0 bases at V and 3 bases at J, with 6 bases in the middle. Germline V gene sequence: CDR1 SGHNT, CDR2 YYREEE (reference sequence). This CDR3 region has 13 residues. In DNA form, the CDR3 reads TGTGCCAGCAGCTTGGACGGGTACTATGGCTACACCTTC. Amino acid sequence: CASSLDGYYGYTF.

This chain joins TRBV7-9 and TRBJ2-1; no reliable D call. V dropped 4 bases and J dropped 5 bases, with 9 bases sitting between them. Germline CDR1 SEHNR, CDR2 FQNEAQ (reference sequence). The CDR3 spans 13 residues. CDR3 residues: CASSSRLDNEQFF. The DNA of the CDR3 is TGTGCCAGCAGCTCCCGTTTAGACAATGAGCAGTTCTTC.

The J gene is TRBJ1-5, the V gene TRBV19; maybe TRBD1 (6 bases). There are 13 residues in the CDR3. V was shortened by 4 bases and J by 4 bases, with 8 bases between the two germline ends. The germline gives CDR1 LNHDA, CDR2 SQIVND (reference sequence). The CDR3 nucleotides read TGTGCCAGTAGTAGACAGGTAAATCAGCCCCAGCATTTT. Its protein product is CASSRQVNQPQHF.

This clone was counted once. The V gene is TRBV12-3 or TRBV12-4, the J gene TRBJ1-2; maybe TRBD1 (6 bases). Trimming pared 6 bases from V and 4 bases from J, leaving 12 bases between. This CDR3 spans 13 amino acids. CDR3 sequence (DNA): TGTGCCAGCAGCCAAACAGGGATCTATGGCTACACCTTC. It is translated as CASSQTGIYGYTF.

As for this clone: The sample carries other DNA sequences with the same CDR3. The chain joins TRBV12-3 or TRBV12-4 to TRBJ2-1, with unresolved D. The germline V and J ends were trimmed by 5 bases and 7 bases, with 6 bases remaining between them. There are 11 residues in the CDR3. The CDR3 sequence is CASSPGNEQFF. CDR3 sequence (DNA): TGTGCCAGCAGTCCCGGGAATGAGCAGTTCTTC.

The chain uses TRBV28 and TRBJ1-5; maybe TRBD1 (5 bases). The length of the CDR3 is 12 residues. Trimming stripped 11 bases from V and 0 bases from J, with 8 bases between. Germline CDR1 reads MDHEN; CDR2 reads SYDVKM. The DNA for the CDR3 is TGTGCCGACAGCGTTAGCAATCAGCCCCAGCATTTT. Translation gives CADSVSNQPQHF.

The genes are TRBV12-3 or TRBV12-4 and TRBJ2-7; no clear D gene. The CDR3 sequence is 11 residues long. V was pared by 6 bases and J by 4 bases, with 7 bases between. CDR3 region: CASSPRYEQYF. The DNA of the CDR3 is TGTGCCAGCAGCCCTAGGTACGAGCAGTACTTC.

The CDR3 DNA follows: TGCAGCGTCGGATCTTCTAGCGGGAGTGGTAGTGAGCAGTTCTTC. This encodes CSVGSSSGSGSEQFF. V usage is TRBV29-1 and J usage is TRBJ2-1, with 10 bases that match TRBD2. Germline CDR1 reads SQVTM; CDR2 reads ANQGSEA. Unmatched junction bases numbered 14, after V lost 6 bases and J lost 9 bases. The CDR3 loop spans 15 amino acids.

This chain uses TRBV6-5 with TRBJ1-5, with D possibly being TRBD1 (5 bases). The CDR3 has 15 amino acids. In germline, CDR1 is MNHEY, CDR2 SVGAGI. Trimming shortened V by 0 bases and J by 2 bases, and 8 bases separated the two germline ends. The CDR3 DNA follows: TGTGCCAGCAGTTACTCAAGGGGTGGCAATCAGCCCCAGCATTTT. This gives the protein CASSYSRGGNQPQHF.

This rearrangement joins TRBV19 to TRBJ2-7; 10 bases agree with TRBD2. The CDR3 spans 16 residues. V dropped 7 bases and J dropped 1; count of bases not matched to a gene: 10. Germline V gives CDR1 LNHDA, CDR2 SQIVND (reference sequence). The DNA for the CDR3 is TGTGCCAGTACGCGATCTACTAGCGGGAAGTCCTACGAGCAGTACTTC. It yields the protein CASTRSTSGKSYEQYF. The full variable domain, its missing parts supplied by reference TRBV19 and TRBJ2-7, is DGGITQSPKYLFRKEGQNVTLSCEQNLNHDAMYWYRQDPGQGLRLIYYSQIVNDFQKGDIAEGYSVSREKKESFPLTVTSAQKNPTAFYLCASTRSTSGKSYEQYFGPGTRLTVT.

The chain couples TRBV4-1 to TRBJ1-1; D gene unclear. The length of the CDR3 is 13 residues. Germline-derived CDR1 and CDR2 are MGHRA and YSYEKL. V lost 2 bases and J lost 1, with 5 bases in between. The CDR3 reads CASSQTGNTEAFF. The CDR3 DNA is TGCGCCAGCAGCCAAACTGGGAACACTGAAGCTTTCTTT.

V usage is TRBV5-6 and J usage is TRBJ2-1; 7 bases are a match to TRBD2. Trimming cost V 3 bases and J 0 bases; bases outside gene matches: 3. Germline-derived CDR1 and CDR2 are SGHDT and YYEEEE. The CDR3 is made up of 15 amino acids. In DNA form, the CDR3 reads TGTGCCAGCAGCTCCTGGACTAGCTCCTACAATGAGCAGTTCTTC. As protein: CASSSWTSSYNEQFF. Together with reference TRBV5-6 and TRBJ2-1, the CDR3 gives the full variable domain: DAGVTQSPTHLIKTRGQQVTLRCSPKSGHDTVSWYQQALGQGPQFIFQYYEEEERQRGNFPDRFSGHQFPNYSSELNVNALLLGDSALYLCASSSWTSSYNEQFFGPGTRLTVL.

V gene TRBV7-8 combines with J gene TRBJ2-5, with a weak D call TRBD2 (5 bases). The CDR3 consists of 13 residues. The germline CDR1 and CDR2 sequences are SGHVS and FQNEAQ. The germline V and J ends were trimmed by 1 base and 5 bases, with 8 bases remaining between them. The CDR3 sequence is CASSLDRTETQYF. As DNA, the CDR3 is TGTGCCAGCAGCTTAGACCGGACTGAGACCCAGTACTTC.

The chain carries TRBV29-1 and TRBJ2-1, with 11 bases fitting TRBD2. The CDR3 runs to 15 residues. The germline CDR1 and CDR2 sequences are SQVTM and ANQGSEA. V was clipped by 4 bases and J by 7 bases; unmatched bases: 9. CDR3 region: CSVGGGLAGSNEQFF. CDR3 sequence (DNA): TGCAGCGTTGGAGGAGGACTAGCGGGTTCTAATGAGCAGTTCTTC.

This clone was seen only a few times. The V gene is TRBV6-1, the J gene TRBJ1-1; a possible D gene is TRBD1 (5 bases). The CDR3 runs to 14 residues. V gave up 2 bases and J gave up 7 bases, with 14 bases separating them. CDR1 and CDR2 from the germline V gene are MNHNS and SASEGT. The CDR3 DNA follows: TGTGCCAGCAGTGAACAGGGTAGATGGGGTGAAGCTTTCTTT. This encodes CASSEQGRWGEAFF.

The CDR3, as DNA: TGTGCCAGCAGCGGCGGGGGGATCTCTGGGGCCAACGTCCTGACTTTC. Translation: CASSGGGISGANVLTF. This chain joins TRBV7-6 and TRBJ2-6; 8 nucleotides line up with TRBD2. The CDR3 loop spans 16 amino acids. CDR1 is SGHVS, CDR2 FNYEAQ, per germline. V shed 5 bases and J 0 bases; nucleotides not matched to a gene: 3.

This clone has more than one count but fewer than ten. The chain is built from TRBV10-3 and TRBJ2-7; 9 bases match TRBD1. The V segment lost 9 bases and the J segment 3 bases; nucleotides outside the gene matches: 9. The CDR3 loop spans 14 amino acids. Germline lookup yields CDR1 ENHRY and CDR2 SYGVKD. The CDR3 reads CAMSRQGEGYEQYF. CDR3 DNA sequence: TGTGCCATGTCCAGACAGGGGGAAGGCTACGAGCAGTACTTC.

The chain recombines TRBV2 with TRBJ2-7; 7 bases are shared with TRBD1. Germline lookup yields CDR1 SNHLY and CDR2 FYNNEI. The CDR3 extends over 14 amino acids. Trimming took 4 bases from V and 2 from J; bases not matched to a gene: 5. The CDR3 DNA follows: TGTGCCAGCAGTGTTGGGACAGCCACCTACGAGCAGTACTTC. As protein: CASSVGTATYEQYF.